The 13 T cell receptor beta chains below come from one sample, sequenced in a study of cytomegalovirus exposure and HLA in healthy donors. The PCR employed 60 Vbeta primers together with 13 Jbeta primers. Here immunoSEQ multiplex PCR was the method, and the copy in TCRdb shows in-frame clones only, minus some. This sample has about 160,000 clones, with 82% found just once. The sequenced sample consisted of PBMCs. These TCRs come from a male donor in good health and CMV-seronegative.

The chain carries TRBV5-1 and TRBJ1-4, with a possible D match to TRBD1 (6 bases). V lost 0 bases to trimming and J lost 3 bases, with 12 bases between them. The CDR3 is made up of 16 amino acids. The germline V gene encodes CDR1 SGHRS and CDR2 YFSETQ. Here the CDR3 DNA reads TGCGCCAGCAGCTTGGCCCCACAGGGTGCTAATGAAAAACTGTTTTTT. It encodes CASSLAPQGANEKLFF.

The rearrangement links TRBV28 to TRBJ2-3, with TRBD2 as a possible D gene (6 bases). The CDR3 contains 15 residues. Trimming cost V 6 bases and J 4 bases, with 17 bases left between them. CDR1 is MDHEN, CDR2 SYDVKM, per germline. Written as DNA, the CDR3 is TGTGCCAGCAGCATTTTTCGGGGGTGGTCAGATACGCAGTATTTT. Protein sequence: CASSIFRGWSDTQYF.

The chain combines TRBV13 with TRBJ2-7, with 7 nucleotides matching TRBD1. The V gene's germline CDR1 is PRHDT and CDR2 FYEKMQ (reference sequence). The CDR3 consists of 14 residues. V dropped 4 bases and J dropped 5; count of bases not matched to a gene: 8. This chain's CDR3 is CASSSWDRGNEQYF. DNA of the CDR3: TGTGCCAGCAGCTCTTGGGACAGAGGTAACGAGCAGTACTTC.

The chain links TRBV6-6 to TRBJ2-7; D uncertain. Germline assignment: CDR1 MNHNY and CDR2 SVGAGI (reference sequence). V was pared by 5 bases and J by 4 bases, with 9 bases between. The CDR3 covers 12 residues. For the CDR3, the DNA is TGTGCCAGCAGTCAACTTGAATACGAGCAGTACTTC. Amino acid sequence: CASSQLEYEQYF.

The chain links TRBV11-2 to TRBJ2-7; 9 bases fit TRBD1. CDR1 SGHAT and CDR2 FQNNGV come from the germline V gene. This CDR3 has 15 amino acids. V lost 5 bases to trimming and J lost 2 bases; unmatched junction nucleotides: 7. The CDR3: CASSITDRGPYEQYF. The CDR3 DNA reads TGTGCCAGCAGCATCACGGACAGGGGACCCTACGAGCAGTACTTC.

This clone was detected a few times. The chain recombines TRBV7-2 with TRBJ2-5; 7 positions agree with TRBD2. CDR1 and CDR2 (germline): SGHTA, FQGNSA. The ends lost 5 bases at V and 13 bases at J; junction bases unmatched: 10. This CDR3 spans 12 amino acids. CDR3 sequence: CASSVTGSSGYF. CDR3 bases: TGTGCCAGCAGCGTAACTGGGTCTAGCGGGTACTTC.

In its sample, this clone was seen a few times. The chain combines TRBV9 with TRBJ2-5; the match to TRBD2 covers 11 bases. Trimming removed 2 bases from V and 3 bases from J; junction bases left unmatched: 6. CDR3 length equals 16 residues. Per germline, CDR1 SGDLS and CDR2 YYNGEE. The CDR3 loop reads CASSVGTSGGKETQYF. CDR3 bases: TGTGCCAGCAGCGTGGGGACTAGCGGAGGCAAAGAGACCCAGTACTTC.

This clone was seen a single time. V usage is TRBV11-3 and J usage is TRBJ2-3; a possible D gene is TRBD2 (8 bases). Trimming cost V 5 bases and J 8 bases, with 17 bases left between them. The CDR3 has 14 amino acids. Germline V gene data show CDR1 as SGHNT and CDR2 as YENEEA. DNA of the CDR3: TGTGCCAGCAGCCCTGGACAGGCGGGAGGTACGCAGTATTTT. Translating it yields CASSPGQAGGTQYF.

The chain has TRBV25-1 and TRBJ2-1; D remains ambiguous. The CDR3 consists of 16 residues. Per the germline V gene, CDR1 is MGHDK and CDR2 is SYGVNS. The V and J ends lost 1 base and 0 bases respectively, with 10 bases between them. CDR3 bases: TGTGCCAGCAGTGAATTAAGACTGGACTCCTACAATGAGCAGTTCTTC. This encodes CASSELRLDSYNEQFF.

The rearrangement uses TRBV4-1 and TRBJ2-2; 10 nucleotides align to TRBD2. CDR3 size: 17 residues. In germline, CDR1 is MGHRA, CDR2 YSYEKL. V was pared by 3 bases and J by 1 base, with 5 bases of the junction left unmatched. The CDR3 loop is CASSQLAGVMNTGELFF. CDR3 DNA: TGCGCCAGCAGCCAGCTAGCGGGGGTCATGAACACCGGGGAGCTGTTTTTT.

The chain joins TRBV6-5 to TRBJ2-7; maybe TRBD1 (5 bases). V lost 6 bases and J lost 2, with 14 bases in between. The CDR3 is 14 residues long. Looked up from germline, CDR1 is MNHEY and CDR2 is SVGAGI. This chain's CDR3 is CASSTTGLPYEQYF. DNA for the CDR3: TGTGCCAGCAGCACAACAGGTCTACCCTACGAGCAGTACTTC.

The rearrangement links TRBV7-8 to TRBJ2-5, with TRBD2 matching over 11 bases. The CDR3 is 14 amino acids. Germline lookup yields CDR1 SGHVS and CDR2 FQNEAQ. With 11 bases clipped from V and 4 bases from J, the junction kept 9 bases outside the gene matches. The CDR3 DNA sequence: TGTGCCGCGGGGCTAGCGGGAGGAAGAGAGACCCAGTACTTC. This sequence encodes CAAGLAGGRETQYF.

The chain is built from TRBV27 and TRBJ1-3, with 7 bases matching TRBD1. Trimming removed 4 bases from V and 0 bases from J; junction bases left unmatched: 0. Germline V gives CDR1 MNHEY, CDR2 SMNVEV (reference sequence). The CDR3 sequence is 14 residues long. Here the CDR3 DNA reads TGTGCCAGCAGTTACAGGGGCTCTGGAAACACCATATATTTT. Its translation is CASSYRGSGNTIYF.